This record concerns one TCR beta chain sequence. Authors' processing steps: The assay estimated nucleated cells by amplifying reference gene primers. TCRdb's copy holds only in-frame clones and misses some; the assay was immunoSEQ multiplex PCR. V and J calls and clone size come straight from that table; D and trimming were deduced from the DNA. The table records around 80,000 clones, more than 75% of them present only once. The sample comes from a study of blood T cell repertoires in COVID-19. Overall study: Specimens from acute and convalescent COVID-19 originated in the United States, Italy and Spain. Sample material is recorded as cDNA or gDNA derived from T cells, B-cell-depleted T cells, or PBMCs.

The CDR3 contains 15 residues. The germline V gene encodes CDR1 SGHTA and CDR2 FQGNSA. The V and J ends lost 2 bases and 0 bases respectively, with 9 bases between them. The chain carries TRBV7-2 and TRBJ2-3; unclear D gene. The sequence came from an older man with active or convalescent COVID-19. What was sequenced was peripheral blood. This CDR3 reads CASSLSSASTDTQYF. For the CDR3, the DNA is TGTGCCAGCAGCTTATCCAGCGCCAGCACAGATACGCAGTATTTT.